Following are 19 T cell receptor beta chains from one sample sequenced in a study of T cell changes during pregnancy in multiple sclerosis (dated by TCRdb to about 2019). Library preparation was by the immunoSEQ multiplex PCR assay. TCRdb took this table from immuneACCESS and kept in-frame rearrangements with V and J called. Such tables lack part of the clones; where checked against another copy, unresolved V genes explain under half of the gap, and the rest is unexplained. The sample profile shows approximately 120,000 clones; around 95% of them were found once. The ten largest clones represent around 0.46% of the sample. The sample here was peripheral blood, taken after pregnancy. These receptor sequences come from a female donor with multiple sclerosis, enrolled in a pregnancy study.

This rearrangement joins TRBV7-2 to TRBJ2-5; 9 nucleotides align to TRBD2. In germline, CDR1 is SGHTA, CDR2 FQGNSA. The junction had 11 bases not matched to a gene; V was cut back by 0 bases and J by 6 bases. This CDR3 has 17 amino acids. CDR3 DNA: TGTGCCAGCAGCTTAGCGCAAGGCGGGGGGGGGCAGAAGACCCAGTACTTC. Translated, it gives CASSLAQGGGGQKTQYF. Full variable domain (missing parts from reference TRBV7-2 and TRBJ2-5): GAGVSQSPSNKVTEKGKDVELRCDPISGHTALYWYRQSLGQGLEFLIYFQGNSAPDKSGLPSDRFSAERTGGSVSTLTIQRTQQEDSAVYLCASSLAQGGGGQKTQYFGPGTRLLVL.

The chain combines TRBV7-2 with TRBJ2-3, with TRBD2 identical over 7 bases. V gave up 4 bases and J gave up 3 bases; unmatched junction bases: 7. The V gene's germline CDR1 is SGHTA and CDR2 FQGNSA. This CDR3 contains 15 residues. The CDR3 is CASSSRGSGTDTQYF. CDR3 sequence (DNA): TGTGCCAGCAGCTCCCGGGGTAGCGGGACAGATACGCAGTATTTT. Full variable domain (missing parts from reference TRBV7-2 and TRBJ2-3): GAGVSQSPSNKVTEKGKDVELRCDPISGHTALYWYRQSLGQGLEFLIYFQGNSAPDKSGLPSDRFSAERTGGSVSTLTIQRTQQEDSAVYLCASSSRGSGTDTQYFGPGTRLTVL.

V and J are TRBV6-5 and TRBJ2-5; 8 positions agree with TRBD2. The V and J ends lost 6 bases and 7 bases, in that order; junction bases with no gene match: 13. The CDR3 is made up of 15 amino acids. The germline V gene encodes CDR1 MNHEY and CDR2 SVGAGI. CDR3: CASRRSGTRPGTQYF. Written as DNA, the CDR3 is TGTGCCAGCAGGCGATCCGGGACTAGGCCGGGGACCCAGTACTTC.

The rearrangement uses TRBV25-1 and TRBJ2-5; tentative D call: TRBD2 (6 bases). CDR3 size: 15 residues. CDR1 and CDR2 from the germline V gene are MGHDK and SYGVNS. With 1 base removed from V and 3 bases from J, the gap between germline ends came to 12 bases. The CDR3 region is CASSEFRGIEETQYF. CDR3 nucleotide sequence: TGTGCCAGCAGTGAATTTCGGGGGATCGAAGAGACCCAGTACTTC.

The rearrangement uses TRBV19 and TRBJ2-3; 13 bases map to TRBD2. V lost 5 bases, J lost 2 bases, and 4 bases stayed unmatched. Germline V gives CDR1 LNHDA, CDR2 SQIVND (reference sequence). This CDR3 has 16 amino acids. The CDR3 nucleotides are TGTGCCAGTAGTGTAGGACTAGCGGGAGTCACAGATACGCAGTATTTT. It yields the protein CASSVGLAGVTDTQYF. Full variable domain (outside the CDR3, taken from reference TRBV19 and TRBJ2-3): DGGITQSPKYLFRKEGQNVTLSCEQNLNHDAMYWYRQDPGQGLRLIYYSQIVNDFQKGDIAEGYSVSREKKESFPLTVTSAQKNPTAFYLCASSVGLAGVTDTQYFGPGTRLTVL.

This sequence joins TRBV18 and TRBJ1-4, with 10 bases that match TRBD1. The CDR3 contains 22 residues. Germline assignment: CDR1 KGHSH and CDR2 LQKENI. After removal of 2 bases from V and 5 bases from J, the junction contained 23 bases not matched to a gene. CDR3 sequence reads: CASSPSSGQGDSPSTLNEKLFF. The CDR3, as DNA: TGTGCCAGCTCACCATCTTCCGGACAGGGGGATTCCCCATCCACCCTAAATGAAAAACTGTTTTTT.

V gene TRBV7-2 combines with J gene TRBJ1-5; D remains unclear. V was shortened by 3 bases and J by 6 bases, with 9 bases between the two germline ends. CDR3 size: 13 residues. The germline CDR1 and CDR2 sequences are SGHTA and FQGNSA. The DNA of the CDR3 is TGTGCCAGCAGCTTGGCAGGTACTCAGCCCCAGCATTTT. It encodes CASSLAGTQPQHF. The whole variable domain, filled in from reference TRBV7-2 and TRBJ1-5, reads GAGVSQSPSNKVTEKGKDVELRCDPISGHTALYWYRQSLGQGLEFLIYFQGNSAPDKSGLPSDRFSAERTGGSVSTLTIQRTQQEDSAVYLCASSLAGTQPQHFGDGTRLSIL.

The rearrangement uses TRBV11-2 and TRBJ2-4, with 9 nucleotides matching TRBD2. This CDR3 contains 15 residues. The J segment lost 7 bases and the V segment lost 3 bases, leaving 7 bases of the junction unmatched. The germline gives CDR1 SGHAT, CDR2 FQNNGV. CDR3 sequence (DNA): TGTGCCAGCAGCTTGAGTAGCGGGAGCCCTAACATTCAGTACTTC. Translating gives CASSLSSGSPNIQYF.

The CDR3 loop is CASSGASGYNEQFF. The CDR3 coding sequence is TGTGCCAGCAGTGGGGCTAGCGGTTACAATGAGCAGTTCTTC. J is TRBJ2-1 and V is TRBV11-2; 7 nucleotides line up with TRBD2. Germline trimming cut 6 bases from V and 4 bases from J; bases unmatched to any gene: 6. The CDR3 runs to 14 residues. The germline gives CDR1 SGHAT, CDR2 FQNNGV.

The gene calls are TRBV19 and TRBJ2-5, with 8 bases lining up with TRBD2. V lost 1 base, J lost 6 bases, and 4 bases stayed unmatched. The CDR3 has 14 residues. Germline assignment: CDR1 LNHDA and CDR2 SQIVND (reference sequence). The CDR3: CASSIAGGRKTQYF. The CDR3, as DNA: TGTGCCAGTAGTATAGCGGGAGGGCGGAAGACCCAGTACTTC.

The CDR3 spells CASSIGKVAGQRNEKLFF. The CDR3 DNA is TGTGCCAGTAGTATTGGGAAGGTGGCCGGACAACGTAATGAAAAACTGTTTTTT. This rearrangement joins TRBV19 to TRBJ1-4; tentatively, D is TRBD1 (5 bases). The CDR3 consists of 18 residues. Trimming removed 3 bases from V and 4 bases from J, with 21 bases in between. Germline values: CDR1 LNHDA, CDR2 SQIVND (reference sequence).

The J gene is TRBJ1-3, the V gene TRBV6-6; D remains ambiguous. The CDR3 sequence is 14 residues long. Germline-derived CDR1 and CDR2 are MNHNY and SVGAGI (reference sequence). Between the trimmed V and J ends, which lost 2 bases and 4 bases, there was a span of 9 bases. CDR3 nucleotide sequence: TGTGCCAGCAGTTACAAAATTGAGGGAAACACCATATATTTT. Amino acids: CASSYKIEGNTIYF.

V gene TRBV30 combines with J gene TRBJ1-4; 8 bases are a match to TRBD1. Germline V CDR1 and CDR2: GTSNPN, SVGIG (reference sequence). The CDR3 covers 16 residues. V shed 1 base and J 0 bases; nucleotides not matched to a gene: 4. CDR3 DNA: TGTGCCTGGAGTGGACAGGGGCTCTCAACTAATGAAAAACTGTTTTTT. Translating it yields CAWSGQGLSTNEKLFF.

This chain uses TRBV7-2 with TRBJ2-1, with a weak D call TRBD1 (5 bases). CDR1 and CDR2 (germline): SGHTA, FQGNSA. The CDR3 contains 15 residues. Trimming cost V 1 base and J 1 base, with 8 bases left between them. CDR3 protein: CASSLGRVSYNEQFF. The CDR3 nucleotides are TGTGCCAGCAGCTTAGGCAGGGTATCCTACAATGAGCAGTTCTTC.

This chain joins TRBV20-1 and TRBJ2-7; D not certain. CDR1 and CDR2 (germline): DFQATT, SNEGSKA (reference sequence). Deletions cut 1 base from V and 5 bases from J, with 6 bases between. The CDR3 extends over 11 amino acids. In DNA, the CDR3 is TGCAGTGCTAGAGGGGCCGACGAGCAGTACTTC. Its translation is CSARGADEQYF.

V is TRBV6-6 and J is TRBJ2-2; TRBD2 aligns across 9 bases. The V segment lost 2 bases and the J segment 5 bases; nucleotides outside the gene matches: 6. Germline V lookup: CDR1 MNHNY, CDR2 SVGAGI (reference sequence). CDR3 length: 16 amino acids. CDR3 nucleotide sequence: TGTGCCAGCAGTTACGCGGGAGGGCCCACAACCGGGGAGCTGTTTTTT. Residues: CASSYAGGPTTGELFF.

The chain is built from TRBV11-3 and TRBJ2-5, with 10 positions matching TRBD1. Germline CDR1 reads SGHNT; CDR2 reads YENEEA. The ends lost 5 bases at V and 1 base at J; junction bases unmatched: 4. The CDR3 contains 15 residues. The CDR3 coding sequence is TGTGCCAGCAGCCCCGGGACAGGGGCCCAAGAGACCCAGTACTTC. Translation: CASSPGTGAQETQYF.

The table lists this clone with a few counts. The V and J genes are TRBV14 and TRBJ1-1; D is undetermined. This CDR3 region has 14 residues. The V end lost 2 bases, the J end lost 4 bases, and 11 bases lay between the germline ends. Germline CDR1 reads SGHDN; CDR2 reads FVKESK. CDR3 bases: TGTGCCAGCAGCCAATTATACAGCGGCACTGAAGCTTTCTTT. As protein: CASSQLYSGTEAFF.

The V call is TRBV28, the J call TRBJ2-1; no clear D. In germline, CDR1 is MDHEN, CDR2 SYDVKM. The CDR3 sequence is 11 residues long. V dropped 7 bases and J dropped 10 bases, with 11 bases sitting between them. The CDR3 nucleotides are TGTGCCAGCACGCGCCTCTCGGAGCAGTTCTTC. Protein sequence: CASTRLSEQFF.